The 11 T cell receptor beta chains given below trace back to one sample, sequenced in a study of T cell responses to AZD1222 COVID-19 vaccine. TCRdb keeps only in-frame clones here, not all; method: immunoSEQ multiplex PCR. The table shows around 130,000 clones, with around 89% occurring only once. The input for sequencing was peripheral blood, taken on day 0 of AZD1222 vaccination. The origin of the receptors is an adult in good health.

V is TRBV5-4 and J is TRBJ1-2; the match to TRBD1 covers 8 bases. CDR3 length equals 14 residues. J was trimmed by 7 bases and V by 2 bases; bases with no gene match: 7. Germline V CDR1 and CDR2: SGHNT, YYREEE (reference sequence). The CDR3 protein is CASSFGRGQGGYTF. The DNA for the CDR3 is TGTGCCAGCAGCTTCGGCAGGGGGCAGGGTGGCTACACCTTC.

This sequence joins TRBV5-1 and TRBJ1-1, with TRBD1 identical over 7 bases. The CDR3 is made up of 16 amino acids. The V and J ends lost 0 bases and 0 bases, in that order; junction bases with no gene match: 5. Per germline, CDR1 SGHRS and CDR2 YFSETQ. The CDR3 coding sequence is TGCGCCAGCAGCTTGGTTACAGGGGATATGAACACTGAAGCTTTCTTT. Translation: CASSLVTGDMNTEAFF.

In the case of this clone: The same CDR3 is also encoded by other DNA sequences in this sample. CDR3 in amino acids: CASSLGGYSNQPQHF. DNA of the CDR3: TGTGCCAGCAGCTTAGGGGGGTATAGCAATCAGCCCCAGCATTTT. The chain has TRBV7-9 and TRBJ1-5, with a possible D match to TRBD1 (5 bases). This CDR3 is built from 15 residues. V was cut by 1 base and J by 0 bases, with 7 bases left in between. Germline-derived CDR1 and CDR2 are SEHNR and FQNEAQ (reference sequence).

The V call is TRBV3-1 (or the pseudogene TRBV3-2), the J call TRBJ2-5, with TRBD2 as a possible D gene (5 bases). Trimming stripped 2 bases from V and 4 bases from J, with 17 bases between. Germline values: CDR1 LGHDT, CDR2 YNNKEL (reference sequence). The CDR3 runs 16 residues. CDR3 sequence: CASSQHRGFMGETQYF. The CDR3 nucleotides are TGTGCCAGCAGCCAACACCGGGGTTTTATGGGAGAGACCCAGTACTTC.

This sequence joins TRBV4-1 and TRBJ2-7, with a tentative D call TRBD1 (6 bases). The CDR3 covers 16 residues. Trimming removed 2 bases at V and 0 bases at J, with 14 bases between. Germline-derived CDR1 and CDR2 are MGHRA and YSYEKL. This CDR3 reads CASSQIPRGSSYEQYF. For the CDR3, the DNA is TGCGCCAGCAGCCAAATACCCAGGGGTAGCTCCTACGAGCAGTACTTC.

J is TRBJ2-1 and V is TRBV28; D not resolved. Germline V gene lookup returns CDR1 MDHEN and CDR2 SYDVKM. Trimming removed 3 bases at V and 10 bases at J, with 10 bases between. This CDR3 is 12 amino acids long. In DNA form, the CDR3 reads TGTGCCAGCAGTTTCGGCCACCCGGAGCAGTTCTTC. It encodes CASSFGHPEQFF.

This clone came up once. V and J are TRBV3-1 (or the pseudogene TRBV3-2) and TRBJ1-3; D ambiguous. V lost 4 bases and J lost 9, with 13 bases in between. Germline V gene lookup returns CDR1 LGHDT and CDR2 YNNKEL (reference sequence). The CDR3 consists of 13 residues. The CDR3 region is CASSPGAWGTIYF. Written as DNA, the CDR3 is TGTGCCAGCAGCCCCGGTGCGTGGGGCACCATATATTTT.

The chain couples TRBV7-2 to TRBJ2-2; D is possibly TRBD1 or TRBD2 (7 bases each). The germline V gene encodes CDR1 SGHTA and CDR2 FQGNSA. The V end lost 6 bases, the J end lost 5 bases, and 16 bases lay between the germline ends. The CDR3 spans 15 residues. The CDR3 is CASRSRRGGTGELFF. The CDR3 DNA reads TGTGCCAGCAGATCACGCAGGGGGGGGACCGGGGAGCTGTTTTTT.

V and J are TRBV3-1 (or the pseudogene TRBV3-2) and TRBJ1-3; the D is unclear. V dropped 1 base and J dropped 0 bases, with 4 bases sitting between them. CDR1 and CDR2 (germline): LGHDT, YNNKEL (reference sequence). This CDR3 spans 14 amino acids. This CDR3 is CASSQVDSGNTIYF. The CDR3 coding sequence is TGTGCCAGCAGCCAAGTAGACTCTGGAAACACCATATATTTT.

The J gene is TRBJ1-1, the V gene TRBV6-5, with 8 bases identical to TRBD1. CDR3 length equals 14 residues. The germline gives CDR1 MNHEY, CDR2 SVGAGI. The V segment lost 2 bases and the J segment 5 bases; nucleotides outside the gene matches: 4. The CDR3 sequence: CASSYDRGGTEAFF. CDR3 in DNA: TGTGCCAGCAGTTACGACAGGGGAGGAACTGAAGCTTTCTTT.

V usage is TRBV18 and J usage is TRBJ1-2; 8 bases are shared with TRBD1. Trimming took 6 bases from V and 6 from J; bases not matched to a gene: 6. The CDR3 runs to 13 residues. Looked up from germline, CDR1 is KGHSH and CDR2 is LQKENI. CDR3 DNA sequence: TGTGCCAGCTCCCTGACGACAGGGGATGGCTACACCTTC. Protein product: CASSLTTGDGYTF.